Listed below are T cell receptor beta chains from one sample, sequenced in a study of T-cell memory formation after mild COVID-19. TCRdb re-analysed the 5' RACE reads in MiXCR, keeping a single row per CDR3 protein. This table has 350,000 to 500,000 distinct CDR3 sequences, less than 25% appearing once. The sequenced sample was PBMCs or a T cell subset sorted from them (not recorded which). These TCRs come from an adult woman who had mild COVID-19 (a few samples of this study predate the infection). Cell type and time point are not known. CDR3s include the opening cysteine and the closing phenylalanine or tryptophan. The D gene is left open where the match is weak. Some rows mark clone size as missing; the rest say once, few, many or name a class of expanded clone.

CDR3 protein,CDR3 DNA,V gene,D gene,J gene,clone size
CASSPSGGGSTDTQYF,TGTGCCAGCTCACCGAGCGGCGGGGGTAGCACAGATACGCAGTATTTT,TRBV18,TRBD2,TRBJ2-3,NA
CASSVVFSADTQYF,TGTGCCAGCAGCGTAGTGTTTTCGGCAGATACGCAGTATTTT,TRBV9,NA,TRBJ2-3,few
CAWSVSAGSNQPQHF,TGTGCCTGGAGTGTGTCGGCGGGAAGCAATCAGCCCCAGCATTTT,TRBV30,NA,TRBJ1-5,NA
CAISDLSPGEQYF,TGTGCCATCAGTGACTTGTCCCCTGGGGAGCAGTACTTC,TRBV10-3,NA,TRBJ2-7,NA
CSVYGRPYEQYF,TGCAGCGTCTACGGGCGCCCTTACGAGCAGTACTTC,TRBV29-1,NA,TRBJ2-7,NA
CASSLDRQSNQPQHF,TGTGCCAGCAGTTTAGACAGACAAAGCAATCAGCCCCAGCATTTT,TRBV12-3/TRBV12-4,NA,TRBJ1-5,few
CASSEGGRRYGYTF,TGTGCCAGCAGTGAAGGGGGCAGGCGCTATGGCTACACCTTC,TRBV6-1,NA,TRBJ1-2,NA
CASSPRTDAYEQYF,TGCGCCAGCAGCCCAAGGACGGACGCTTACGAGCAGTACTTC,TRBV5-1,NA,TRBJ2-7,few
CAWSVPPGAPYGYTF,TGTGCCTGGAGTGTACCTCCAGGGGCTCCTTATGGCTACACCTTC,TRBV30,NA,TRBJ1-2,few
CASSQEGERPQHF,TGCGCCAGCAGCCAAGAGGGCGAGAGGCCCCAGCATTTT,TRBV4-1,NA,TRBJ1-5,NA
CASTGRSTDTQYF,TGTGCCAGCACCGGAAGGAGCACAGATACGCAGTATTTT,TRBV7-8,NA,TRBJ2-3,few
CSAQLPGQGYEQYF,TGCAGTGCCCAACTCCCGGGACAGGGATACGAGCAGTACTTC,TRBV20-1,TRBD1,TRBJ2-7,NA
CASAGTDSYEQYF,TGTGCCTCCGCCGGGACGGACTCCTACGAGCAGTACTTC,TRBV24-1,NA,TRBJ2-7,NA
CASSPNRGLGFGELFF,TGTGCCAGCAGCCCGAACAGGGGGCTAGGGTTCGGGGAGCTGTTTTTT,TRBV11-1,TRBD1,TRBJ2-2,NA
CASSSDRLQETQYF,TGTGCCAGCAGTTCCGACAGGTTACAAGAGACCCAGTACTTC,TRBV12-3/TRBV12-4,NA,TRBJ2-5,many
CASTLLAGGYEQYF,TGTGCCAGCACCCTACTAGCGGGGGGGTACGAGCAGTACTTC,TRBV12-3/TRBV12-4,TRBD2,TRBJ2-7,NA
CAWSGFSSEAFF,TGTGCCTGGAGTGGGTTCAGCTCTGAAGCTTTCTTT,TRBV30,NA,TRBJ1-1,NA
CSARVGDSSTDTQYF,TGCAGTGCTAGAGTAGGGGACAGTAGCACAGATACGCAGTATTTT,TRBV20-1,TRBD1,TRBJ2-3,NA
CASAARENTEAFF,TGTGCTAGTGCCGCCCGGGAGAACACTGAAGCTTTCTTT,TRBV12-5,NA,TRBJ1-1,NA
CASSSNTGTGRDTQYF,TGTGCCAGCAGTTCGAATACCGGGACAGGGAGAGATACGCAGTATTTT,TRBV12-3/TRBV12-4,TRBD1,TRBJ2-3,NA
CASSLRALKDNEQFF,TGCGCCAGCAGCTTGAGGGCCCTTAAGGACAATGAGCAGTTCTTC,TRBV5-1,NA,TRBJ2-1,few
CASSSGGTSYNEQFF,TGTGCCAGCAGCTCTGGGGGGACAAGTTACAATGAGCAGTTCTTC,TRBV5-5,NA,TRBJ2-1,few
CASSPTAGRIYEQYF,TGTGCCAGCTCACCAACCGCAGGGCGAATATACGAGCAGTACTTC,TRBV18,NA,TRBJ2-7,few
CASRYSGASNTGELFF,TGTGCCAGCAGATACTCAGGGGCTTCGAACACCGGGGAGCTGTTTTTT,TRBV7-9,NA,TRBJ2-2,NA
CASSTSNPGPPLHF,TGTGCCAGCAGTACGTCTAACCCAGGGCCACCCCTCCACTTT,TRBV6-2/TRBV6-3,NA,TRBJ1-6,NA
CAIRETGEITEAFF,TGTGCCATCAGGGAAACAGGGGAGATCACTGAAGCTTTCTTT,TRBV10-3,TRBD1,TRBJ1-1,many
CAIRTPNTEAFF,TGTGCCATCAGGACACCGAACACTGAAGCTTTCTTT,TRBV10-3,NA,TRBJ1-1,few
CASPGVGTSGFQQRTGELFF,TGTGCCAGCCCTGGAGTCGGGACTAGCGGGTTTCAACAGCGGACCGGGGAGCTGTTTTTT,TRBV19,TRBD2,TRBJ2-2,NA
CSVLRQSSYNSPLHF,TGCAGTGTCCTCCGACAGAGCTCCTATAATTCACCCCTCCACTTT,TRBV20-1,NA,TRBJ1-6,NA
CASSQGSGAGAREQFF,TGTGCCAGCAGCCAAGGGTCGGGGGCAGGAGCGAGAGAGCAGTTCTTC,TRBV4-2,NA,TRBJ2-1,many
CASSIGLAGFDEQYF,TGTGCCAGCAGCATCGGACTAGCGGGGTTTGATGAGCAGTACTTC,TRBV7-6,TRBD2,TRBJ2-7,many
CASSAHRGARANYGYTF,TGTGCCAGCAGCGCCCACAGGGGCGCAAGGGCTAACTATGGCTACACCTTC,TRBV7-8,TRBD1,TRBJ1-2,many
CASGLSHLGEQFF,TGTGCTAGTGGTTTGTCCCACTTGGGTGAGCAGTTCTTC,TRBV12-5,NA,TRBJ2-1,NA
CSARISRGTDTQYF,TGCAGTGCTAGAATATCACGGGGCACAGATACGCAGTATTTT,TRBV20-1,NA,TRBJ2-3,few
CASSPPRTVQETQYF,TGTGCCAGCAGTCCTCCCCGGACTGTTCAAGAGACCCAGTACTTC,TRBV25-1,NA,TRBJ2-5,few
CASSFGLAAGNEQFF,TGTGCCAGCAGCTTCGGACTAGCGGCGGGCAATGAGCAGTTCTTC,TRBV7-2,TRBD2,TRBJ2-1,NA
CSARGGTRQPQHF,TGCAGTGCTAGAGGTGGGACCAGACAGCCCCAGCATTTT,TRBV20-1,NA,TRBJ1-5,NA
CASSKTGQGSYEQYF,TGCGCCAGCAGCAAGACCGGACAGGGGAGCTACGAGCAGTACTTC,TRBV5-1,TRBD1,TRBJ2-7,NA
CASSLQRGAVDTQYF,TGCGCCAGCAGCTTGCAGAGGGGCGCGGTAGATACGCAGTATTTT,TRBV5-1,NA,TRBJ2-3,few
CASSQAPRRLAGGRNTQYF,TGTGCCAGCAGCCAAGCCCCCCGGAGACTAGCGGGGGGCCGGAATACGCAGTATTTT,TRBV14,TRBD2,TRBJ2-3,NA
CATSRDPGSYTDTQYF,TGTGCCACCAGCAGAGATCCGGGGTCTTACACAGATACGCAGTATTTT,TRBV15,NA,TRBJ2-3,NA
CASSRGLADNNEQFF,TGTGCCAGCAGCCGGGGACTAGCTGACAACAATGAGCAGTTCTTC,TRBV7-3,TRBD2,TRBJ2-1,few
CATGTRGGGRFF,TGTGCCACCGGGACTAGAGGGGGGGGTCGGTTCTTC,TRBV27,TRBD2,TRBJ2-1,many
CASSRTEGSYEQYF,TGCGCCAGCAGCCGAACAGAGGGCTCCTACGAGCAGTACTTC,TRBV4-1,NA,TRBJ2-7,NA
CASTFRGRSNGYTF,TGTGCCAGCACGTTCAGGGGGCGGAGTAATGGCTACACCTTC,TRBV6-2/TRBV6-3,TRBD1,TRBJ1-2,NA
CSAQPVRTEAFF,TGCAGCGCTCAACCGGTTAGGACTGAAGCTTTCTTT,TRBV29-1,NA,TRBJ1-1,few
CASLAGGGVYNEQFF,TGTGCCAGCCTCGCGGGGGGTGGCGTTTACAATGAGCAGTTCTTC,TRBV25-1,TRBD2,TRBJ2-1,few
CAWSVGAGGDTQYF,TGTGCCTGGAGTGTAGGAGCGGGAGGTGATACGCAGTATTTT,TRBV30,TRBD2,TRBJ2-3,few
CASSPSGGGSSPLHF,TGTGCCAGCTCACCAAGCGGGGGAGGGAGTTCACCCCTCCACTTT,TRBV18,NA,TRBJ1-6,NA
CASSPQTGSKETQYF,TGTGCCAGCAGCCCACAGACAGGGTCCAAGGAGACCCAGTACTTC,TRBV7-8,TRBD1,TRBJ2-5,few
CASSLGEFYGYTF,TGCGCCAGCAGTCTTGGCGAATTCTATGGCTACACCTTC,TRBV5-1,NA,TRBJ1-2,few
CASSHLVSYNEQFF,TGTGCCAGCAGCCATCTTGTTTCCTACAATGAGCAGTTCTTC,TRBV3-1,NA,TRBJ2-1,few
CASSVLGTLQETQYF,TGTGCCAGCAGCGTCCTGGGGACACTTCAAGAGACCCAGTACTTC,TRBV7-3,NA,TRBJ2-5,few
CASSYSPDQPQHF,TGTGCCAGCAGCTATTCACCGGACCAGCCCCAGCATTTT,TRBV7-3,NA,TRBJ1-5,few